This entry describes one T cell receptor (beta chain). Its antigen is still unknown. The method was immunoSEQ multiplex PCR; TCRdb's version includes in-frame clones alone and lacks a portion of them. This sample has fewer than 3 million clones, with 85% to 95% found just once. The CDR3 totals 15 residues. Germline values: CDR1 MNHEY, CDR2 SVGAGI. V shed 3 bases, J shed 4 bases, and the junction held 8 bases outside the gene matches. The data were obtained in a study of shared clonotypes between healthy human individuals. Looking at the study overall: Three CD4 naive, three CD4 memory, two CD8 naive and one CD8 memory plate were used per donor.

Study-level results: About 5% of naive CD4 clonotypes were shared across a few donors. Naive subsets typically showed greater estimated richness than memory subsets.

The clonotype was recovered from a man aged 18 to 30 in good health. Some clones in this sample may be carry-over from other donors' samples. V usage is TRBV6-5 and J usage is TRBJ2-5, with 7 bases aligning to TRBD2. The specimen was naive CD4+ T cells from PBMCs. Regarding subset: CD45RA+ positively selected. Here the CDR3 reads CASSYRGRAGETQYF. CDR3 coding DNA: TGTGCCAGCAGTTATAGAGGGAGGGCGGGAGAGACCCAGTACTTC.